A single sample is the source of the 10 T cell receptor beta chains below, sequenced in a study of shared clonotypes between healthy human individuals. Produced via immunoSEQ multiplex PCR; TCRdb's table is partial and in-frame only. The table records some 1 million clones, roughly 75% of them present only once. Material: memory CD4+ T cells sorted from blood. This sample's subset: CD45RA-negative fraction. These receptors all come from a man younger than 35 in good health.

V usage is TRBV6-1 and J usage is TRBJ2-7, with TRBD2 as a possible D gene (7 bases). With 0 bases removed from V and 5 bases from J, the gap between germline ends came to 20 bases. The V gene's germline CDR1 is MNHNS and CDR2 SASEGT. The CDR3 spans 17 residues. For the CDR3, the DNA is TGTGCCAGCAGTGAAGCAGGGACGCGGGGGCAGCCCCACGAGCAGTACTTC. Encoded protein: CASSEAGTRGQPHEQYF.

The chain links TRBV5-5 to TRBJ1-2, with no clear D. Germline V gene lookup returns CDR1 SGHKS and CDR2 YYEKEE (reference sequence). The CDR3 is 13 residues long. V dropped 2 bases and J dropped 12 bases, with 17 bases sitting between them. CDR3 region: CASSFSLVLADTF. The CDR3 nucleotides read TGTGCCAGCAGCTTCTCTTTAGTGCTCGCGGACACCTTC. The whole variable domain, remainder taken from reference TRBV5-5 and TRBJ1-2, is DAGVTQSPTHLIKTRGQQVTLRCSPISGHKSVSWYQQVLGQGPQFIFQYYEKEERGRGNFPDRFSARQFPNYSSELNVNALLLGDSALYLCASSFSLVLADTFGSGTRLTVV.

The genes are TRBV6-5 and TRBJ1-1; no definite D call. The length of the CDR3 is 13 residues. CDR1 MNHEY and CDR2 SVGAGI come from the germline V gene. Trimming stripped 5 bases from V and 1 base from J, with 8 bases between. DNA of the CDR3: TGTGCCAGCAGTCAATTAGAGAACACTGAAGCTTTCTTT. Translating gives CASSQLENTEAFF.

V gene TRBV5-4 combines with J gene TRBJ2-3; 7 bases match TRBD2. Germline lookup yields CDR1 SGHNT and CDR2 YYREEE (reference sequence). The CDR3 runs to 16 residues. V lost 4 bases and J lost 1; bases outside the gene matches: 9. The CDR3 sequence: CASSQSRGGGTDTQYF. The CDR3 DNA reads TGTGCCAGCAGCCAATCAAGGGGAGGGGGCACAGATACGCAGTATTTT.

Note on this clone: Other DNA sequences within the sample encode an identical CDR3. The gene calls are TRBV7-2 and TRBJ2-1, with D unresolved. Germline V CDR1 and CDR2: SGHTA, FQGNSA. CDR3 length: 12 amino acids. V was trimmed by 1 base and J by 4 bases, leaving 2 bases between them. CDR3 sequence reads: CASSLGYNEQFF. CDR3 in DNA: TGTGCCAGCAGCTTAGGATACAATGAGCAGTTCTTC.

The chain is built from TRBV11-2 and TRBJ2-5, with no clear D. The CDR3 spans 14 residues. Germline lookup yields CDR1 SGHAT and CDR2 FQNNGV. Trimming took 4 bases from V and 4 from J, leaving 13 bases between them. DNA of the CDR3: TGTGCCAGCAGCTCCCGCACACGAGGAGAGACCCAGTACTTC. It specifies CASSSRTRGETQYF.

This clone was observed a few times. This sequence joins TRBV28 and TRBJ2-2; D gene unclear. This CDR3 has 12 amino acids. Germline CDR1 and CDR2: MDHEN and SYDVKM. With 6 bases removed from V and 5 bases from J, the gap between germline ends came to 7 bases. The CDR3 is CASRPPTGELFF. In DNA, the CDR3 is TGTGCCAGCAGACCCCCGACCGGGGAGCTGTTTTTT.

This clone was counted only a few times. The CDR3 reads CASSLAGRRGQPQHF. As DNA, the CDR3 is TGTGCCAGCAGCTTGGCCGGACGACGGGGTCAGCCCCAGCATTTT. This chain links TRBV5-6 with TRBJ1-5, with D hard to call. CDR1 and CDR2 (germline): SGHDT, YYEEEE. The ends were cut back, 0 bases at V and 6 bases at J, with 13 bases in the middle. The CDR3 totals 15 residues.

This chain links TRBV11-2 with TRBJ2-2; maybe TRBD1 (5 bases). CDR3 length equals 15 residues. Germline V gene sequence: CDR1 SGHAT, CDR2 FQNNGV. V was clipped by 1 base and J by 4 bases, with 10 bases between them. The CDR3 DNA follows: TGTGCCAGCAGCTTAGTAGGGGCCAGCACCGGGGAGCTGTTTTTT. It codes for CASSLVGASTGELFF.

This sequence joins TRBV30 and TRBJ1-1; D ambiguous. Trimming removed 2 bases from V and 3 bases from J, with 16 bases in between. The CDR3 has 15 amino acids. The germline V gene encodes CDR1 GTSNPN and CDR2 SVGIG (reference sequence). The CDR3 sequence: CAWSRALTGDTEAFF. Written as DNA, the CDR3 is TGTGCCTGGAGTCGAGCCCTCACTGGGGACACTGAAGCTTTCTTT.